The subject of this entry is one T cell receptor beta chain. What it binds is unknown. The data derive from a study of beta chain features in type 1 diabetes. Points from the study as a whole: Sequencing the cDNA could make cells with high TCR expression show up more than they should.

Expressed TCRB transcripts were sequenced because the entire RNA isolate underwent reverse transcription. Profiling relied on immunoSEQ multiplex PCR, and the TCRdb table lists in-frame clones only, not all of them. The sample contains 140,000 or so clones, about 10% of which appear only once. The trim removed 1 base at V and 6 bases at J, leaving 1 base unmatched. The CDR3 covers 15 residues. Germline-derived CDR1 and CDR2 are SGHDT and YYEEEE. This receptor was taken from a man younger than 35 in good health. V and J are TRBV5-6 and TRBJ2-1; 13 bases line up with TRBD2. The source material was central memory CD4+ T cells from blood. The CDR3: CASSLRLAGGNEQFF. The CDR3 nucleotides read TGTGCCAGCAGCTTGAGACTAGCGGGGGGCAATGAGCAGTTCTTC.